The 27 T cell receptor beta chains given below trace back to one sample, sequenced in a study of beta chain features in type 1 diabetes. Sequenced material consisted of expressed TCRB transcripts (all of the isolated RNA was reverse transcribed). The protocol was immunoSEQ multiplex PCR, while the TCRdb copy is restricted to in-frame clones and leaves out a portion. The sample has roughly 610,000 clones, 15% seen once. The sequencing input was naive CD4+ T cells from blood. The receptors here all came from a man younger than 35 in good health.

The chain joins TRBV7-3 to TRBJ2-2; D possibly uses TRBD1 or TRBD2 (6 bases each). V was shortened by 5 bases and J by 9 bases, with 10 bases between the two germline ends. In germline, CDR1 is SGHTA, CDR2 FQGTGA. The CDR3 totals 12 residues. The CDR3 DNA sequence: TGTGCCAGCAGCCCCGGGGGCCGGGAGCTGTTTTTT. The encoded protein is CASSPGGRELFF.

The rearrangement joins TRBV28 to TRBJ2-3; 8 nucleotides agree with TRBD2. Germline V gene sequence: CDR1 MDHEN, CDR2 SYDVKM. The CDR3 is 16 amino acids. V lost 4 bases, J lost 6 bases, and 12 bases stayed unmatched. In DNA form, the CDR3 reads TGTGCCAGCAGTTCCAGCACTAGCGGTTTGCTCGATACGCAGTATTTT. Amino acid sequence: CASSSSTSGLLDTQYF.

This chain links TRBV27 with TRBJ2-6; 7 bases are a match to TRBD1. This CDR3 region has 16 residues. V dropped 0 bases and J dropped 2; count of bases not matched to a gene: 1. Germline V CDR1 and CDR2: MNHEY, SMNVEV (reference sequence). CDR3 residues: CASSLSTGTGANVLTF. CDR3 DNA: TGTGCCAGCAGTTTATCGACAGGGACTGGGGCCAACGTCCTGACTTTC.

This clone has just a few counts. The chain is built from TRBV15 and TRBJ1-5; no clear D. Germline CDR1 LNHNV, CDR2 YYDKDF (reference sequence). The CDR3 consists of 14 residues. The V end lost 0 bases, the J end lost 2 bases, and 5 bases lay between the germline ends. CDR3 sequence: CATSREGRNQPQHF. DNA for the CDR3: TGTGCCACCAGCAGAGAAGGTCGCAATCAGCCCCAGCATTTT.

This clone was seen a handful of times. The chain joins TRBV28 to TRBJ2-7, with unresolved D. This CDR3 is built from 13 residues. V gave up 7 bases and J gave up 1 base, with 11 bases separating them. Germline CDR1 MDHEN, CDR2 SYDVKM. As DNA, the CDR3 is TGTGCCAGCATTTCTGGGGTTTCCTACGAGCAGTACTTC. It encodes CASISGVSYEQYF.

This clone occurred a few times. The CDR3 nucleotides read TGTGCCAGCAGTTATCGCAGGGACGGTTACAATGAGCAGTTCTTC. Protein product: CASSYRRDGYNEQFF. The chain joins TRBV6-5 to TRBJ2-1, with D possibly being TRBD1 or TRBD2 (5 bases each). From germline, CDR1 is MNHEY and CDR2 SVGAGI. This CDR3 has 15 amino acids. Trimming pared 3 bases from V and 4 bases from J, leaving 13 bases between.

This clone was counted a few times. The chain joins TRBV2 to TRBJ2-1; D gene ambiguous. There are 15 residues in the CDR3. V lost 1 base to trimming and J lost 7 bases, with 14 bases between them. Germline V gene sequence: CDR1 SNHLY, CDR2 FYNNEI. The CDR3 here is CASSEGSLGLNEQFF. The CDR3 nucleotides are TGTGCCAGCAGTGAAGGTAGCCTGGGATTGAATGAGCAGTTCTTC. The entire variable domain, with the rest obtained from reference TRBV2 and TRBJ2-1, is as follows: EPEVTQTPSHQVTQMGQEVILRCVPISNHLYFYWYRQILGQKVEFLVSFYNNEISEKSEIFDDQFSVERPDGSNFTLKIRSTKLEDSAMYFCASSEGSLGLNEQFFGPGTRLTVL.

The chain combines TRBV5-4 with TRBJ2-5; 11 bases are a match to TRBD2. This CDR3 region has 15 residues. V was clipped by 3 bases and J by 3 bases; unmatched bases: 4. Per germline, CDR1 SGHNT and CDR2 YYREEE (reference sequence). The CDR3 protein is CASSSPGLAEETQYF. The CDR3 bases are TGTGCCAGCAGCTCCCCGGGACTAGCGGAAGAGACCCAGTACTTC.

In regard to this clone: A clone one base away is much larger, so this may be a read error. The chain is built from TRBV9 and TRBJ2-2, with D unclear. The V gene lost 2 bases and the J gene lost 1 base, with 3 bases spanning the gap. The CDR3 is 13 residues long. In germline, CDR1 is SGDLS, CDR2 YYNGEE. CDR3 bases: TGTGCCAGCAGCGTTGGGAACACCGGGGAGCTGTTTTTT. Translation: CASSVGNTGELFF.

This clone was picked up a small number of times. The chain couples TRBV11-2 to TRBJ2-3; 7 positions agree with TRBD2. The ends lost 5 bases at V and 4 bases at J; junction bases unmatched: 18. Germline values: CDR1 SGHAT, CDR2 FQNNGV. The CDR3 has 18 residues. CDR3 nucleotides: TGTGCCAGCAGCCCCTTTTTGACACTGAGGACTAGTCCAGATACGCAGTATTTT. Translation: CASSPFLTLRTSPDTQYF. Full variable domain (outside the CDR3, taken from reference TRBV11-2 and TRBJ2-3): EAGVAQSPRYKIIEKRQSVAFWCNPISGHATLYWYQQILGQGPKLLIQFQNNGVVDDSQLPKDRFSAERLKGVDSTLKIQPAKLEDSAVYLCASSPFLTLRTSPDTQYFGPGTRLTVL.

This clone was found a few times. The chain is built from TRBV6-1 and TRBJ1-1; the match to TRBD1 covers 7 bases. The V and J ends lost 7 bases and 1 base, in that order; junction bases with no gene match: 3. Germline V gene data show CDR1 as MNHNS and CDR2 as SASEGT. This CDR3 is 13 amino acids long. The CDR3 nucleotides are TGTGCCAGCAATTGGGACAGGAACACTGAAGCTTTCTTT. Amino acid sequence: CASNWDRNTEAFF.

There are a few counts of this clone. The V and J genes are TRBV5-1 and TRBJ1-1, with D hard to call. The germline gives CDR1 SGHRS, CDR2 YFSETQ. The ends were cut back, 2 bases at V and 1 base at J, with 9 bases in the middle. This CDR3 comprises 14 residues. Written as DNA, the CDR3 is TGCGCCAGCAGCTTCTTGAGTGGGAACACTGAAGCTTTCTTT. Residues: CASSFLSGNTEAFF.

The chain employs TRBV6-1 and TRBJ2-7; no reliable D call. Trimming cost V 1 base and J 7 bases, with 8 bases left between them. The CDR3 contains 12 residues. The germline V gene encodes CDR1 MNHNS and CDR2 SASEGT. DNA for the CDR3: TGTGCCAGCAGTGAAGAAGTGTGGGAGCAGTACTTC. It is translated as CASSEEVWEQYF.

The sample holds many counts of this clone. The V and J genes are TRBV14 and TRBJ2-7; D is undetermined. Deletions cut 4 bases from V and 2 bases from J, with 6 bases between. The V gene's germline CDR1 is SGHDN and CDR2 FVKESK. There are 12 residues in the CDR3. CDR3 coding DNA: TGTGCCAGCAGCCCTGACCCCTACGAGCAGTACTTC. Translating it yields CASSPDPYEQYF.

The V and J genes are TRBV9 and TRBJ2-6; D may be TRBD2 (6 bases). Looked up from germline, CDR1 is SGDLS and CDR2 is YYNGEE. The CDR3 sequence is 18 residues long. V was pared by 0 bases and J by 1 base, with 14 bases between. CDR3 in amino acids: CASSVAGVPGSGANVLTF. The CDR3 nucleotides are TGTGCCAGCAGCGTAGCGGGGGTGCCCGGGTCTGGGGCCAACGTCCTGACTTTC.

A word on this clone: One end of the junction fails to match germline, which may point to a read error. This chain joins TRBV7-2 and TRBJ2-3; 10 bases line up with TRBD2. The CDR3 totals 15 residues. The germline CDR1 and CDR2 sequences are SGHTA and FQGNSA. Written as DNA, the CDR3 is TGTGCCAGCAGCATAGCGGGGGGCCCGGCGGATACGCAGTATTTT. Its translation: CASSIAGGPADTQYF.

This clone has a handful of counts. The rearrangement links TRBV5-1 to TRBJ1-1; weak D call: TRBD1 (5 bases). V lost 4 bases to trimming and J lost 6 bases, with 13 bases between them. Looked up from germline, CDR1 is SGHRS and CDR2 is YFSETQ. The CDR3 has 13 amino acids. The CDR3 DNA reads as TGCGCCAGCAGCGAATCTTGGGACGCTGAAGCTTTCTTT. Protein sequence: CASSESWDAEAFF. Variable domain in full (rest from reference TRBV5-1 and TRBJ1-1): KAGVTQTPRYLIKTRGQQVTLSCSPISGHRSVSWYQQTPGQGLQFLFEYFSETQRNKGNFPGRFSGRQFSNSRSEMNVSTLELGDSALYLCASSESWDAEAFFGQGTRLTVV.

This clone was observed a few times. J is TRBJ2-1 and V is TRBV5-1, with 9 bases identical to TRBD2. Germline CDR1 and CDR2: SGHRS and YFSETQ. The CDR3 is made up of 14 amino acids. Trimming took 6 bases from V and 6 from J; bases not matched to a gene: 7. The CDR3 nucleotides are TGCGCCAGCACCCTGACTAGCGGACTCAATGAGCAGTTCTTC. This translates into CASTLTSGLNEQFF. Combining the CDR3 with reference TRBV5-1 and TRBJ2-1 gives the whole variable domain KAGVTQTPRYLIKTRGQQVTLSCSPISGHRSVSWYQQTPGQGLQFLFEYFSETQRNKGNFPGRFSGRQFSNSRSEMNVSTLELGDSALYLCASTLTSGLNEQFFGPGTRLTVL.

The chain links TRBV6-4 to TRBJ2-3; D is perhaps TRBD1 (6 bases). V lost 8 bases and J 4 bases, leaving 13 bases between the germline ends. The CDR3 length is 13 residues. From germline, CDR1 is MRHNA and CDR2 SNTAGT. Here the CDR3 DNA reads TGTGCCAGCTCCCACAGGGACCCAGATACGCAGTATTTT. This sequence encodes CASSHRDPDTQYF.

This chain joins TRBV27 and TRBJ1-2; 7 positions agree with TRBD1. Germline CDR1 MNHEY, CDR2 SMNVEV (reference sequence). V gave up 5 bases and J gave up 3 bases; unmatched junction bases: 18. The CDR3 runs to 18 residues. The CDR3 sequence: CASSPRGYKGARDYGYTF. Written as DNA, the CDR3 is TGTGCCAGCAGTCCTAGGGGGTATAAGGGGGCCCGGGACTATGGCTACACCTTC.

A few counts support this clone. This chain uses TRBV5-4 with TRBJ1-4; D may be TRBD1 (5 bases). The germline V and J ends were trimmed by 4 bases and 6 bases, with 19 bases remaining between them. Per germline, CDR1 SGHNT and CDR2 YYREEE (reference sequence). This CDR3 is built from 16 residues. CDR3 in amino acids: CASSTGRGAIYEKLFF. In DNA form, the CDR3 reads TGTGCCAGCAGCACGGGACGCGGAGCGATCTATGAAAAACTGTTTTTT.

The V call is TRBV5-1, the J call TRBJ2-7; D is unresolved. The CDR3 runs to 16 residues. Deletions cut 0 bases from V and 3 bases from J, with 16 bases between. The germline CDR1 and CDR2 sequences are SGHRS and YFSETQ. The CDR3 region has the DNA TGCGCCAGCAGCTTGGACCGCAGTCCGGGCTACTACGAGCAGTACTTC. Translation: CASSLDRSPGYYEQYF.

This clone was observed a handful of times. This sequence joins TRBV27 and TRBJ1-1; maybe TRBD1 (5 bases). The CDR3 totals 15 residues. V lost 4 bases to trimming and J lost 5 bases, with 17 bases between them. Germline CDR1 is MNHEY and CDR2 is SMNVEV (reference sequence). CDR3 in DNA: TGTGCCAGCAGTTACCGGGACCCCGGCCGAACTGAAGCTTTCTTT. Protein: CASSYRDPGRTEAFF.

This clone was seen a handful of times. This rearrangement joins TRBV9 to TRBJ2-3, with TRBD2 as a possible D gene (6 bases). The CDR3 has 15 amino acids. CDR1 is SGDLS, CDR2 YYNGEE, per germline. The germline V and J ends were trimmed by 4 bases and 2 bases, with 14 bases remaining between them. The CDR3 nucleotides read TGTGCCAGCAGCCCAGGTCGGGGGAACACAGATACGCAGTATTTT. This codes for CASSPGRGNTDTQYF.

V usage is TRBV7-3 and J usage is TRBJ1-1, with D hard to call. V was shortened by 5 bases and J by 0 bases, with 10 bases between the two germline ends. This CDR3 is 14 amino acids long. In germline, CDR1 is SGHTA, CDR2 FQGTGA. The CDR3 reads CASSPAALNTEAFF. In nucleotides, the CDR3 is TGTGCCAGCAGCCCCGCCGCTTTGAACACTGAAGCTTTCTTT.

This clone was found a few times. This chain uses TRBV18 with TRBJ1-6; D is uncertain. The CDR3 sequence is 14 residues long. Germline values: CDR1 KGHSH, CDR2 LQKENI. Trimming left V 3 bases short and J 10 bases short, with 13 bases between. As DNA, the CDR3 is TGTGCCAGCTCACCCAGTCTTAGGAGGTCACCCCTCCACTTT. Its translation: CASSPSLRRSPLHF.

This clone was recorded a few times. The chain uses TRBV4-2 and TRBJ2-7; 8 bases fit TRBD2. J gave up 6 bases and V 0 bases, and 10 bases lay outside the gene matches. This CDR3 has 16 amino acids. Per the germline V gene, CDR1 is LGHNA and CDR2 is YNFKEQ. The CDR3 coding sequence is TGTGCCAGCAGCCAAGATCTAGACGGGAGGGAGGGCGAGCAGTACTTC. This gives the protein CASSQDLDGREGEQYF.